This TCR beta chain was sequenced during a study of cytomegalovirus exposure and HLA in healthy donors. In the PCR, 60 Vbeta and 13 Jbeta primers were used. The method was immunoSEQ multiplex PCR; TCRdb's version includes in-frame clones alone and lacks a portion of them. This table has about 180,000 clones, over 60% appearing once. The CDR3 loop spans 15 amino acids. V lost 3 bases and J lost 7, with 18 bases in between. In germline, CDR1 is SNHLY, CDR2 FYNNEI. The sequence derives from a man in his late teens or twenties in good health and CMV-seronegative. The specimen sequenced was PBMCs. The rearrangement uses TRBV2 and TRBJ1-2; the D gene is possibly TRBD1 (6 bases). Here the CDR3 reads CASSDRRGAVVGYTF. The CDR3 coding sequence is TGTGCCAGCAGTGACCGCCGGGGGGCAGTAGTTGGCTACACCTTC.